Sequencing of this T cell receptor (beta chain) was carried out in a study of blood T cells in healthy people across ages (dated by TCRdb to about 2015). Notes on the research overall: Template switching captured roughly one uniquely barcoded TCR beta cDNA molecule per two T cells in model experiments. Four age groups were formed from the donors: young (average approximately 15 years), middle-aged (just under 40), aged (62) and long-lived (less than 85). For two donors (one aged 18 to 30 and one aged 80 or older), the study analyzed two additional independent replicas of 1 million unique cDNA reads from the same blood draw. Age-related changes in TCR beta repertoire diversity were measured in the study by deep sequencing normalized with unique cDNA molecular identifiers. To avoid experimental bias, donors of different ages were randomly spread across the sequencing lanes.

The germline V gene (reference sequence) sets CDR1 to MNHEY and CDR2 to SMNVEV. Trimming takes 6 bases from V and 1 base from J, and the germline ends sit 12 bases apart. Spanning cysteine to phenylalanine, the CDR3 consists of 14 amino acids. Solely the CDR3 DNA is kept, with 42 bases framed from the first base. Notes on this clonotype: Its antigen is not yet known. No base qualities exist here, and no much larger clone lies one base off it.

Systemically healthy Caucasian individuals from Russia, over 30 in total and aged about 6 to 100 years, were included as donors. Each donor gave ten milliliters of peripheral blood, drawn into EDTA-treated Vacutainer tubes. PBMCs were isolated by Ficoll-Paque density-gradient centrifugation, with at least 6.5 million obtained per sample. Trizol reagent was used to extract total RNA from PBMCs, with at least 5.5 micrograms per sample. For every donor, an aliquot of PBMCs went through flow cytometry to measure the percentages of naive CD45RAhigh/CD27high T cells. The method was 5' RACE. Sequenced on an Illumina HiSeq 2500. A second PCR of roughly 7 to 12 cycles was run with a J-beta primer mix and a sample-barcoded 5' primer. A unique molecular identifier was introduced onto each TCR beta cDNA molecule by a template-switch 5' adaptor carrying 12 random nucleotides. Each sample yielded at least 3 million CDR3-containing paired-end reads. First-strand cDNA was synthesized from all RNA with the Mint cDNA synthesis kit, primed by a TRBC-specific oligonucleotide. After uracil-DNA glycosylase treatment, a first 18-cycle PCR used universal primers M1SS and BC2_uni_R on all cDNA. Under the source paper's analysis protocol: For normalization, 1 million high-quality reads, each with a distinct molecular identifier, were randomly selected from each sample. Reads with shared molecular identifiers were discarded instead of being binned into consensus sequences. MiTCR, run with a Q25 quality threshold and the strictest error-elimination algorithm, handled CDR3 identification, clonotype clustering and error correction. A nonparametric unseen species model with Euler transformation was used to estimate a lower bound on total TCR beta diversity. The public reads were run again by TCRdb, first through fastp at Q25 and then through MiXCR, and only productive beta chains were kept. Duplicate CDR3 protein sequences are folded into a single record with the most common DNA and genes. The V and J calls here are based on TCRdb, not the publication. The sample table shows 1.5 million to 2 million distinct CDR3 sequences, and roughly 32% are seen once. The ten biggest clones cover around 11% of the sample.

Overall study outcomes, separate from this receptor: Estimates of total diversity based on one million sequenced T cells were regarded as lower bounds and as underestimates. Because donor CMV infection status was unknown, age-related changes in expanded clonotypes were potentially confounded. Bulk unsorted PBMC profiling prevented conclusive comparison of naive and antigen-experienced compartments. Compared with the aged group, the long-lived group had more naive CD4+ T cells, fewer expanded clones and increased TCR diversity, a pattern suggesting age selection. Observed TCR beta diversity correlated strongly with the percentage of naive T cells measured by flow cytometry. Observed TCR beta diversity per million T cells fell roughly linearly with age, and a significant reduction was already apparent by age roughly 40.

The sequenced sample was blood. The receptor was derived from a woman aged 25 to 39 in good health. This sequence uses TRBV27 and TRBJ1-1; a tentative D match to TRBD1 spans 6 bases. CDR3 protein: CASRKGGENTEAFF. The nucleotide sequence reads TGTGCCAGCAGGAAGGGGGGGGAGAACACTGAAGCTTTCTTT.